Listed here are 5 T cell receptor beta chains from one sample, sequenced in a study of cytomegalovirus exposure and HLA in healthy donors. Vbeta (60) and Jbeta (13) primers were used in the PCR. Sequenced by immunoSEQ multiplex PCR; TCRdb stores in-frame clones only, minus some. Of 150,000 or so clones listed, around 80% were seen once; the top ten hold approximately 10%. The sample comprised PBMCs. Every receptor here comes from a man between 18 and 29 years old in good health and CMV-seropositive.

This clone was recorded once. The chain has TRBV7-2 and TRBJ2-3; 13 bases align to TRBD2. With 4 bases clipped from V and 4 bases from J, the junction kept 5 bases outside the gene matches. The CDR3 extends over 16 amino acids. Germline V CDR1 and CDR2: SGHTA, FQGNSA. The CDR3 loop reads CASSWTSGSRADTQYF. The CDR3, as DNA: TGTGCCAGCAGCTGGACTAGCGGGAGCAGGGCAGATACGCAGTATTTT.

The rearrangement links TRBV28 to TRBJ1-5, with a possible D match to TRBD1 (5 bases). CDR1 is MDHEN and CDR2 is SYDVKM in the germline V gene. Trimming removed 6 bases at V and 0 bases at J, with 9 bases between. This CDR3 comprises 14 residues. The CDR3 sequence is CASRGHNSNQPQHF. CDR3 nucleotide sequence: TGTGCCAGCAGAGGACACAATAGCAATCAGCCCCAGCATTTT. The variable domain in full, completed from reference TRBV28 and TRBJ1-5, reads DVKVTQSSRYLVKRTGEKVFLECVQDMDHENMFWYRQDPGLGLRLIYFSYDVKMKEKGDIPEGYSVSREKKERFSLILESASTNQTSMYLCASRGHNSNQPQHFGDGTRLSIL.

The chain couples TRBV19 to TRBJ2-1; 7 nucleotides match TRBD2. The V and J ends lost 3 bases and 6 bases, in that order; junction bases with no gene match: 11. The CDR3 loop spans 16 amino acids. Looked up from germline, CDR1 is LNHDA and CDR2 is SQIVND (reference sequence). The CDR3 DNA sequence: TGTGCCAGTAGTATTGGGTGGGCTAGCGGAAGCAATGAGCAGTTCTTC. Translation gives CASSIGWASGSNEQFF.

The rearrangement joins TRBV9 to TRBJ2-3; D gene uncertain. V lost 3 bases and J lost 7, with 9 bases in between. Per germline, CDR1 SGDLS and CDR2 YYNGEE. The CDR3 sequence is 12 residues long. The CDR3 nucleotides read TGTGCCAGCAGCGGAGCCGACAATACGCAGTATTTT. Its translation is CASSGADNTQYF.

The chain has TRBV7-7 and TRBJ1-1; D not resolved. V was clipped by 2 bases and J by 7 bases, with 14 bases between them. The length of the CDR3 is 14 residues. Germline CDR1 SSHAT, CDR2 FNYEAQ (reference sequence). The CDR3 DNA reads as TGTGCCAGCAGCTTATCACCGACGGCAGGTGAAGCTTTCTTT. It translates to CASSLSPTAGEAFF.